A selection of T cell receptor beta chains follows, all from one sample in a study of HIV-infected patients and healthy controls. TCRdb analysed the 5' RACE reads with MiXCR anew, one entry per CDR3 protein. The repertoire holds 65,000 to 70,000 distinct CDR3 sequences, roughly a sixth seen once, with approximately 5% in the top ten. The sequenced sample was CD4+ T cells from blood. These receptors all come from a human donor in good health. Each CDR3 is given with its conserved first and last residue. The order of the fields is J gene, clone size, V gene, D gene, CDR3 protein, CDR3 DNA. The D gene is left open where the match is weak. Rows give clone size only sometimes, using once, few, many, or a class for an expanded clone.

j_call: TRBJ1-2
clone_size: .
v_call: TRBV10-3
d_call: .
cdr3_aa: CAISESGPLRDGYTF
cdr3_nt: TGTGCCATCAGTGAGTCGGGGCCCCTACGGGATGGCTACACCTTC

j_call: TRBJ1-6
clone_size: .
v_call: TRBV20-1
d_call: .
cdr3_aa: CSARGYQNNSPLHF
cdr3_nt: TGCAGTGCTAGAGGGTACCAGAACAATTCACCCCTCCACTTT

j_call: TRBJ2-1
clone_size: many
v_call: TRBV29-1
d_call: TRBD2
cdr3_aa: CSVWGGVLGEQFF
cdr3_nt: TGCAGCGTTTGGGGGGGGGTTTTAGGTGAGCAGTTCTTC

j_call: TRBJ2-1
clone_size: .
v_call: TRBV9
d_call: .
cdr3_aa: CASSGQTSSPYNEQFF
cdr3_nt: TGTGCCAGCAGCGGACAAACTAGCTCCCCCTACAATGAGCAGTTCTTC

j_call: TRBJ2-7
clone_size: few
v_call: TRBV20-1
d_call: .
cdr3_aa: CSASSGEANYEQYF
cdr3_nt: TGCAGTGCTAGTTCTGGAGAGGCCAACTACGAGCAGTACTTC

j_call: TRBJ2-7
clone_size: many
v_call: TRBV29-1
d_call: TRBD2
cdr3_aa: CSVGLAGGQEQYF
cdr3_nt: TGCAGCGTTGGCCTAGCGGGAGGGCAAGAGCAGTACTTC

j_call: TRBJ2-7
clone_size: .
v_call: TRBV20-1
d_call: TRBD2
cdr3_aa: CSATPSGPSYEQYF
cdr3_nt: TGCAGTGCGACACCTAGCGGGCCCTCCTACGAGCAGTACTTC

j_call: TRBJ1-4
clone_size: .
v_call: TRBV12-3/TRBV12-4
d_call: TRBD1
cdr3_aa: CASSSPTGARGEKLFF
cdr3_nt: TGTGCCAGCAGTTCCCCGACAGGGGCGCGGGGTGAAAAACTGTTTTTT

j_call: TRBJ2-7
clone_size: .
v_call: TRBV5-6
d_call: TRBD1
cdr3_aa: CASTQDRAIVYEQYF
cdr3_nt: TGTGCCAGCACCCAAGACAGGGCGATTGTCTACGAGCAGTACTTC

j_call: TRBJ2-5
clone_size: medium-sized
v_call: TRBV7-8
d_call: .
cdr3_aa: CASSRGATNTKTQYF
cdr3_nt: TGTGCCAGCAGCCGCGGGGCGACGAACACGAAGACCCAGTACTTC

j_call: TRBJ2-7
clone_size: few
v_call: TRBV11-2
d_call: .
cdr3_aa: CASSLEAKYEQYF
cdr3_nt: TGTGCCAGCAGCTTAGAGGCCAAGTACGAGCAGTACTTC

j_call: TRBJ1-2
clone_size: few
v_call: TRBV7-3
d_call: .
cdr3_aa: CASSLRGGRDGYTF
cdr3_nt: TGTGCCAGCAGCTTAAGAGGGGGTAGGGACGGCTACACCTTC

j_call: TRBJ1-1
clone_size: many
v_call: TRBV6-6
d_call: TRBD1
cdr3_aa: CASNPGQGISFRGEAFF
cdr3_nt: TGTGCCAGCAACCCGGGACAGGGGATTTCTTTTCGCGGTGAAGCTTTCTTT

j_call: TRBJ1-1
clone_size: many
v_call: TRBV7-9
d_call: TRBD1
cdr3_aa: CASSSGQPGTEAFF
cdr3_nt: TGTGCCAGCAGCTCGGGACAGCCGGGCACTGAAGCTTTCTTT

j_call: TRBJ2-7
clone_size: .
v_call: TRBV28
d_call: TRBD2
cdr3_aa: CASSLSLAGAYEQYF
cdr3_nt: TGTGCCAGCAGTTTGAGCCTAGCGGGAGCCTACGAGCAGTACTTC

j_call: TRBJ2-1
clone_size: .
v_call: TRBV6-1
d_call: TRBD1
cdr3_aa: CASSQQGAVGEQFF
cdr3_nt: TGTGCCAGCAGCCAACAGGGGGCTGTTGGTGAGCAGTTCTTC

j_call: TRBJ2-3
clone_size: few
v_call: TRBV20-1
d_call: .
cdr3_aa: CSARDPGISLYTQYF
cdr3_nt: TGCAGTGCTAGAGATCCAGGGATCTCCCTGTATACGCAGTATTTT

j_call: TRBJ1-1
clone_size: .
v_call: TRBV20-1
d_call: TRBD1
cdr3_aa: CSARRQGGTEAFF
cdr3_nt: TGCAGTGCTCGCAGACAGGGAGGCACTGAAGCTTTCTTT

j_call: TRBJ1-6
clone_size: many
v_call: TRBV14
d_call: .
cdr3_aa: CASSQDLGTTFTPLHF
cdr3_nt: TGTGCCAGCAGCCAAGATCTCGGGACCACGTTTACACCCCTCCACTTT

j_call: TRBJ1-6
clone_size: few
v_call: TRBV25-1
d_call: .
cdr3_aa: CASSEPPAGSPLHF
cdr3_nt: TGTGCCAGCAGTGAACCCCCGGCGGGCTCACCCCTCCACTTT

j_call: TRBJ2-3
clone_size: .
v_call: TRBV6-2/TRBV6-3
d_call: TRBD2
cdr3_aa: CASSYPSGRFRTDTQYF
cdr3_nt: TGTGCCAGCAGTTACCCTAGCGGGAGGTTTCGCACAGATACGCAGTATTTT

j_call: TRBJ2-3
clone_size: .
v_call: TRBV7-2
d_call: .
cdr3_aa: CASSSRDTQYF
cdr3_nt: TGTGCCAGCAGCTCAAGAGATACGCAGTATTTT

j_call: TRBJ1-3
clone_size: .
v_call: TRBV4-1
d_call: TRBD1
cdr3_aa: CASSQGQGGGNTIYF
cdr3_nt: TGCGCCAGCAGCCAGGGACAGGGGGGAGGAAACACCATATATTTT

j_call: TRBJ1-1
clone_size: few
v_call: TRBV6-2/TRBV6-3
d_call: .
cdr3_aa: CASSALILGTEAFF
cdr3_nt: TGTGCCAGCAGTGCACTAATCCTGGGGACTGAAGCTTTCTTT

j_call: TRBJ2-3
clone_size: few
v_call: TRBV18
d_call: .
cdr3_aa: CASYDPGRTDTQYF
cdr3_nt: TGTGCCAGCTATGATCCAGGGCGCACAGATACGCAGTATTTT

j_call: TRBJ1-4
clone_size: many
v_call: TRBV7-8
d_call: TRBD1
cdr3_aa: CASSADRGRNEKLFF
cdr3_nt: TGTGCCAGCAGCGCGGACAGGGGGCGCAATGAAAAACTGTTTTTT

j_call: TRBJ2-5
clone_size: few
v_call: TRBV3-1
d_call: .
cdr3_aa: CASSVGPSEGETQYF
cdr3_nt: TGTGCCAGCAGCGTGGGACCATCCGAGGGGGAGACCCAGTACTTC

j_call: TRBJ2-5
clone_size: .
v_call: TRBV7-3
d_call: .
cdr3_aa: CASSASRDATRYF
cdr3_nt: TGTGCCAGCAGCGCAAGCAGGGATGCGACCCGGTACTTC

j_call: TRBJ1-1
clone_size: few
v_call: TRBV5-1
d_call: .
cdr3_aa: CASSLVPVNMNTEAFF
cdr3_nt: TGCGCCAGCAGCTTGGTACCGGTAAACATGAACACTGAAGCTTTCTTT

j_call: TRBJ2-3
clone_size: many
v_call: TRBV7-2
d_call: .
cdr3_aa: CASSLGRPALYTQYF
cdr3_nt: TGTGCCAGCAGCTTAGGGCGCCCCGCCCTTTATACGCAGTATTTT

j_call: TRBJ2-1
clone_size: .
v_call: TRBV7-3
d_call: TRBD2
cdr3_aa: CASSTLAGVNEQFF
cdr3_nt: TGTGCCAGCAGCACCCTAGCGGGAGTAAATGAGCAGTTCTTC

j_call: TRBJ2-7
clone_size: .
v_call: TRBV18
d_call: TRBD1
cdr3_aa: CASSPGTGTSYEQYF
cdr3_nt: TGTGCCAGCTCACCCGGGACAGGAACCTCCTACGAGCAGTACTTC

j_call: TRBJ2-1
clone_size: .
v_call: TRBV5-1
d_call: .
cdr3_aa: CASSLVSGGYNEQFF
cdr3_nt: TGCGCCAGCAGCTTGGTGAGCGGCGGCTACAATGAGCAGTTCTTC

j_call: TRBJ2-3
clone_size: .
v_call: TRBV7-2
d_call: TRBD2
cdr3_aa: CASSLRRGATDTQYF
cdr3_nt: TGTGCCAGCAGCTTACGGCGGGGGGCCACAGATACGCAGTATTTT

j_call: TRBJ1-5
clone_size: .
v_call: TRBV6-5
d_call: .
cdr3_aa: CASRGGSGRYQPQHF
cdr3_nt: TGTGCCAGCAGAGGGGGGTCAGGCCGGTATCAGCCCCAGCATTTT

j_call: TRBJ2-3
clone_size: many
v_call: TRBV7-2
d_call: TRBD2
cdr3_aa: CASSSETSGGGTQYF
cdr3_nt: TGTGCCAGCAGCTCAGAAACTAGCGGGGGAGGTACGCAGTATTTT

j_call: TRBJ2-5
clone_size: .
v_call: TRBV14
d_call: .
cdr3_aa: CASSQGVVETQYF
cdr3_nt: TGTGCCAGCAGCCAAGGCGTCGTGGAGACCCAGTACTTC

j_call: TRBJ1-5
clone_size: .
v_call: TRBV12-3/TRBV12-4
d_call: .
cdr3_aa: CASRVVGGDQPQHF
cdr3_nt: TGTGCCAGCCGGGTAGTGGGGGGCGATCAGCCCCAGCATTTT

j_call: TRBJ2-7
clone_size: .
v_call: TRBV12-3/TRBV12-4
d_call: .
cdr3_aa: CASSLERSAYEQYF
cdr3_nt: TGTGCCAGCAGTTTAGAGAGGTCTGCCTACGAGCAGTACTTC

j_call: TRBJ2-3
clone_size: few
v_call: TRBV29-1
d_call: .
cdr3_aa: CSVAHSSRDTQYF
cdr3_nt: TGCAGCGTTGCCCACTCGTCGCGGGATACGCAGTATTTT

j_call: TRBJ2-1
clone_size: .
v_call: TRBV11-2
d_call: .
cdr3_aa: CASSAKAGATVRQFF
cdr3_nt: TGTGCCAGCAGCGCAAAGGCCGGGGCAACGGTCAGGCAGTTCTTC

j_call: TRBJ2-1
clone_size: few
v_call: TRBV20-1
d_call: TRBD1
cdr3_aa: CSAIDRVDEQFF
cdr3_nt: TGCAGTGCTATAGACAGGGTCGATGAGCAGTTCTTC

j_call: TRBJ2-3
clone_size: many
v_call: TRBV29-1
d_call: .
cdr3_aa: CSADLAPDTQYF
cdr3_nt: TGCAGTGCCGATCTAGCCCCAGATACGCAGTATTTT

j_call: TRBJ1-6
clone_size: .
v_call: TRBV5-5
d_call: TRBD1
cdr3_aa: CASSWEEQGKSPLHF
cdr3_nt: TGTGCCAGCAGCTGGGAGGAACAGGGGAAATCACCCCTCCACTTT

j_call: TRBJ2-1
clone_size: .
v_call: TRBV4-1
d_call: TRBD2
cdr3_aa: CASSQGLLAGGLEQFF
cdr3_nt: TGCGCCAGCAGCCAAGGGTTGTTAGCGGGAGGCCTAGAGCAGTTCTTC

j_call: TRBJ1-2
clone_size: once
v_call: TRBV12-3/TRBV12-4
d_call: TRBD1
cdr3_aa: CASSWRTGGSVGYGYTF
cdr3_nt: TGTGCCAGCAGTTGGAGGACAGGGGGCTCGGTGGGTTATGGCTACACCTTC